This entry features one T cell receptor beta chain sequence. It was with random hexamers that roughly 0.5 to 1 ug RNA was reverse transcribed. TCRdb fed the immunoSEQ multiplex PCR reads into MiXCR, producing one record per CDR3 protein. The table includes around 280,000 distinct CDR3 sequences, about 92% detected once. This sample stems from a study of CD8 T cells in Susac syndrome. Sequencing of TCR beta drew on CD8+ and CD4+ T cells from blood. V gave up 6 bases and J gave up 4 bases, with 10 bases separating them. CDR3 size: 13 residues. In germline, CDR1 is MNHEY, CDR2 SVGAGI. The sequence came from a human donor with multiple sclerosis. The specimen was CD4+ T cells from PBMCs. The chain carries TRBV6-5 and TRBJ1-5; D might be TRBD1 (6 bases). The CDR3 region has the DNA TGTGCCAGCAGCTCTGACAGGAATCAGCCCCAGCATTTT. Its translation: CASSSDRNQPQHF.